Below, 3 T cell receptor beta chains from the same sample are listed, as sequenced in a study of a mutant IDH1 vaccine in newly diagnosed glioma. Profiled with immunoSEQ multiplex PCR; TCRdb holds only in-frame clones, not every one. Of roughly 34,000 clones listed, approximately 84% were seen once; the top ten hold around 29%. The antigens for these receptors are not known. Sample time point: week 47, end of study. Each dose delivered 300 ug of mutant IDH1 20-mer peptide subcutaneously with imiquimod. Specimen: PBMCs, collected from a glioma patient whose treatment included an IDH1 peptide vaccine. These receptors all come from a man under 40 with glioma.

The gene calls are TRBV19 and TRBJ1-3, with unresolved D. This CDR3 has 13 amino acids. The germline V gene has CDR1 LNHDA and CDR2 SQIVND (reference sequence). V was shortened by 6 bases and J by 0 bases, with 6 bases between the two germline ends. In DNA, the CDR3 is TGTGCCAGTAGGGTCAACTCTGGAAACACCATATATTTT. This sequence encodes CASRVNSGNTIYF.

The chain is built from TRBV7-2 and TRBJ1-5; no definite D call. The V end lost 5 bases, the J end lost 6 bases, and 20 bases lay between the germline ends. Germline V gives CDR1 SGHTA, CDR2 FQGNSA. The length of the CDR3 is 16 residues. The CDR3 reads CASSHRMDQVTQPQHF. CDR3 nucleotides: TGTGCCAGCAGCCATAGGATGGATCAGGTTACTCAGCCCCAGCATTTT. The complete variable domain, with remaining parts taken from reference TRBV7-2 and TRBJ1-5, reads GAGVSQSPSNKVTEKGKDVELRCDPISGHTALYWYRQSLGQGLEFLIYFQGNSAPDKSGLPSDRFSAERTGGSVSTLTIQRTQQEDSAVYLCASSHRMDQVTQPQHFGDGTRLSIL.

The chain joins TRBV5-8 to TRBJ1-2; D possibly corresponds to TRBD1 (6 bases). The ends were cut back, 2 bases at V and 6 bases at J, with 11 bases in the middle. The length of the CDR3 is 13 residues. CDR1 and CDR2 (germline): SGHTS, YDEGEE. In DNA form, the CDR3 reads TGTGCCAGCAGCTTCGCAGGGGCTGATGGCTACACCTTC. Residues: CASSFAGADGYTF.